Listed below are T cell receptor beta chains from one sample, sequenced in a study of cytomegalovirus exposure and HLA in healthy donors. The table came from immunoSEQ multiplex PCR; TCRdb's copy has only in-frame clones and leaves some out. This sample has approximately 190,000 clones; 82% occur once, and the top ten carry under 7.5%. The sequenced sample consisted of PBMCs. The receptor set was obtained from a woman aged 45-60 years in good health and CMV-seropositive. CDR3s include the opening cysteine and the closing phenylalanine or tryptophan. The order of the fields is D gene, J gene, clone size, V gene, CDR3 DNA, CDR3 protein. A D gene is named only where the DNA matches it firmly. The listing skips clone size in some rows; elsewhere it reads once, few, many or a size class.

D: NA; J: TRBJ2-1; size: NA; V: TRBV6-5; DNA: TGTGCCAGCAGCAACGACAGCTACAATGAGCAGTTCTTC; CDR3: CASSNDSYNEQFF
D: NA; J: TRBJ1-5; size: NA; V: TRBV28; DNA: TGTGCCAGCAGTTCTGACATTTATCAGCCCCAGCATTTT; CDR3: CASSSDIYQPQHF
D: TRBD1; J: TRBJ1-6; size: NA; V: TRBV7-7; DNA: TGTGCTAGCACCCGACAGGGGAGGAATTCACCCCTCCACTTT; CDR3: CASTRQGRNSPLHF
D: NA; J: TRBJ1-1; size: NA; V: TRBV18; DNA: TGTGCCAGCTCACCGATGAGGTCGACTGAAGCTTTCTTT; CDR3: CASSPMRSTEAFF
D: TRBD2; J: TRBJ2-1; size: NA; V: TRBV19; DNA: TGTGCCAGTAGTCCAGGGTACCTAGCGGGAGATGAGCAGTTCTTC; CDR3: CASSPGYLAGDEQFF
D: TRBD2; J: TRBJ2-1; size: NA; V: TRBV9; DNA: TGTGCCAGCAGCGTAGGACTAGCGGGAGGTAACAATGAGCAGTTCTTC; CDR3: CASSVGLAGGNNEQFF
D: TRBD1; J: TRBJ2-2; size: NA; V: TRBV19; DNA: TGTGCCAGCAGGCGTAGGACAGGGCACACCGGGGAGCTGTTTTTT; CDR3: CASRRRTGHTGELFF
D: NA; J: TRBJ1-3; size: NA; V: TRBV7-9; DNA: TGTGCCAGCACTGGCGGGGGGGACACCATATATTTT; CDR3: CASTGGGDTIYF
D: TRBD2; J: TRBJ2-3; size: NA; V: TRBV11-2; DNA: TGTGCCAGCAGCCCCGGGGGGTCCGTAGATACGCAGTATTTT; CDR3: CASSPGGSVDTQYF
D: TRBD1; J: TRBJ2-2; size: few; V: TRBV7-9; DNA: TGTTCCAGCAGCCCATGGATTGACAGGGACACCGGGGAGCTGTTTTTT; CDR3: CSSSPWIDRDTGELFF
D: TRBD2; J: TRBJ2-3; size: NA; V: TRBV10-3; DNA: TGTGCCATCTCTAGCGGCCTCACAGATACGCAGTATTTT; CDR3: CAISSGLTDTQYF
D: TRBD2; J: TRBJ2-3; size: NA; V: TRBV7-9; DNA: TGTGCCAGCAGCTTACTGGCGGGAGGGCCGAATACGCAGTATTTT; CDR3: CASSLLAGGPNTQYF
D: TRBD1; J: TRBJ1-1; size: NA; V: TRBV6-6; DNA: TGTGCCAGCAGTTACGAGGGACAGGGGTCGGCTGAAGCTTTCTTT; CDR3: CASSYEGQGSAEAFF
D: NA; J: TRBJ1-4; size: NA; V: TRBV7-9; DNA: TGTGCCAGCAGCTCTGAACGGGGGACCCTTAATGAAAAACTGTTTTTT; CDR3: CASSSERGTLNEKLFF
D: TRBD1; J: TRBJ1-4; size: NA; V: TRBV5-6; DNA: TGTGCCAGCAGCCTTCGGACAGGGGTGGGGGAAAAACTGTTTTTT; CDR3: CASSLRTGVGEKLFF
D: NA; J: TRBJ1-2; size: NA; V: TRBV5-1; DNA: TGCGCCAGCAGCTTGGACCGGCAGGTCGGCTACACCTTC; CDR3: CASSLDRQVGYTF
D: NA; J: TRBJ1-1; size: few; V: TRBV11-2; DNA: TGTGCCAGCAGACCTCAGGGAATTCGAACTGAAGCTTTCTTT; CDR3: CASRPQGIRTEAFF
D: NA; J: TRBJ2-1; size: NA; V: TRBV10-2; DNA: TGCGCCAGCAGTGAGTCCCCCAGCTACAATGAGCAGTTCTTC; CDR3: CASSESPSYNEQFF
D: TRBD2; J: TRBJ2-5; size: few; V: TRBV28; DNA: TGTGCCAGCAGCTTCGAGCGGGGACAAGAGACCCAGTACTTC; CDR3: CASSFERGQETQYF
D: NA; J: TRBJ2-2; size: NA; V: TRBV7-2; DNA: TGTGCCAGCAGCTTAGTTGGGGGGACCTACGCCGGGGAGCTGTTTTTT; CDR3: CASSLVGGTYAGELFF
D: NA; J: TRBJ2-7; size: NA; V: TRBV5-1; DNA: TGCGCCAGCAGCCCATCCCTGGCGGAGACCTACGAGCAGTACTTC; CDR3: CASSPSLAETYEQYF
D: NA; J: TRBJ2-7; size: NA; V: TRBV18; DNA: TGTGCCAGCTCACCACCGGTCGCGACCTACGAGCAGTACTTC; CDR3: CASSPPVATYEQYF
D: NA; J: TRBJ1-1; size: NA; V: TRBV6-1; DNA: TGTGCCAGCAGTGGTGTCAGAGGCACTGAAGCTTTCTTT; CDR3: CASSGVRGTEAFF
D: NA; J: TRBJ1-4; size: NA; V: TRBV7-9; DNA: TGTGCCAGCAGCCCCCGAGCGGGCGGTGGGGCAACTAATGAAAAACTGTTTTTT; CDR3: CASSPRAGGGATNEKLFF
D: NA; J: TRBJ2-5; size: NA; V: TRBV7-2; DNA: TGTGCCAGCAGCTTGGTGCAGGAGACCCAGTACTTC; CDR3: CASSLVQETQYF
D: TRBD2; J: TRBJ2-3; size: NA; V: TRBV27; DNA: TGTGCCAGCAGTCACTTGACTAGCGGATACACAGATACGCAGTATTTT; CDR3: CASSHLTSGYTDTQYF
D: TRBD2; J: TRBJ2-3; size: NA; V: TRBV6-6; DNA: TGTGCCAGCAGTTTGGGAGGGGCAGATACGCAGTATTTT; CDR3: CASSLGGADTQYF